One T cell receptor beta chain is described in this entry. Method: immunoSEQ multiplex PCR; TCRdb's copy keeps in-frame clones and lacks some. The data contain approximately 59,000 clones, approximately 89% of them singletons. This entry is derived from a study of T cell changes during pregnancy in multiple sclerosis. Germline CDR1 KGHSH, CDR2 LQKENI. V was clipped by 3 bases and J by 6 bases, with 10 bases between them. The CDR3 has 13 amino acids. The TCR originated in a female donor in good health, enrolled as a control in a pregnancy study. The input for sequencing was peripheral blood, taken in the third trimester of pregnancy. The rearrangement uses TRBV18 and TRBJ2-3; unclear D gene. This chain's CDR3 is CASSPSVSDTQYF. DNA for the CDR3: TGTGCCAGCTCACCGAGTGTCTCCGATACGCAGTATTTT. Supplemented by reference TRBV18 and TRBJ2-3, the full variable domain reads NAGVMQNPRHLVRRRGQEARLRCSPMKGHSHVYWYRQLPEEGLKFMVYLQKENIIDESGMPKERFSAEFPKEGPSILRIQQVVRGDSAAYFCASSPSVSDTQYFGPGTRLTVL.